The 8 T cell receptor beta chains below come from one sample, sequenced in a study of cytomegalovirus exposure and HLA in healthy donors. Primers for the PCR totalled 60 Vbeta and 13 Jbeta. Clones were read by immunoSEQ multiplex PCR, and TCRdb kept only the in-frame ones, dropping some. The data show some 70,000 clones, and the top ten clones hold 2.5% to 3%. Sequenced sample: PBMCs. The receptors were gathered from a man in his forties in good health and CMV-seronegative.

V is TRBV5-1 and J is TRBJ1-1; 8 bases align to TRBD1. V dropped 0 bases and J dropped 12; count of bases not matched to a gene: 13. Per germline, CDR1 SGHRS and CDR2 YFSETQ. This CDR3 is 15 amino acids long. CDR3 residues: CASSLVQGAAVGTFF. CDR3 DNA sequence: TGCGCCAGCAGCTTGGTCCAGGGGGCGGCGGTTGGAACTTTCTTT.

For this clone: A read error may produce the germline difference seen at one junction end. This chain joins TRBV4-1 and TRBJ1-2; D gene unclear. This CDR3 comprises 13 residues. Germline V CDR1 and CDR2: MGHRA, YSYEKL. CDR3 nucleotide sequence: TGCGCCGGCAGCCAACAACCAAGGAGCGGCTACACCTTC. Translating it yields CAGSQQPRSGYTF.

The chain joins TRBV5-1 to TRBJ1-2; 12 bases match TRBD1. The CDR3 length is 14 residues. Germline assignment: CDR1 SGHRS and CDR2 YFSETQ. V dropped 3 bases and J dropped 6; count of bases not matched to a gene: 3. The CDR3 spells CASSWGQGANGYTF. The CDR3 coding sequence is TGCGCCAGCAGCTGGGGACAGGGGGCTAATGGCTACACCTTC.

The chain couples TRBV19 to TRBJ2-2; 7 nucleotides agree with TRBD2. The CDR3 covers 17 residues. From germline, CDR1 is LNHDA and CDR2 SQIVND (reference sequence). J was trimmed by 0 bases and V by 4 bases; bases with no gene match: 8. DNA of the CDR3: TGTGCCAGTAGTACCTTAATCGGGGGGACGAACACCGGGGAGCTGTTTTTT. Protein: CASSTLIGGTNTGELFF.

The rearrangement joins TRBV6-1 to TRBJ2-7, with 11 bases matching TRBD2. V was pared by 8 bases and J by 2 bases, with 2 bases of the junction left unmatched. Per germline, CDR1 MNHNS and CDR2 SASEGT. The CDR3 loop spans 13 amino acids. CDR3 region: CASLSGGAYEQYF. The CDR3 DNA reads as TGTGCCAGCCTTAGCGGGGGGGCCTACGAGCAGTACTTC.

The chain couples TRBV2 to TRBJ2-5; a weak D match, TRBD2 (7 bases). V shed 2 bases and J shed 2 bases, with 15 bases lying between them. Germline CDR1 reads SNHLY; CDR2 reads FYNNEI. This CDR3 has 16 residues. DNA of the CDR3: TGTGCCAGCAGTGAATTTGGGCGGGGGCCGCAAGAGACCCAGTACTTC. Its translation: CASSEFGRGPQETQYF.

This chain connects TRBV6-5 to TRBJ2-7; TRBD2 agrees at 7 bases. Germline V gives CDR1 MNHEY, CDR2 SVGAGI. The CDR3 is made up of 14 amino acids. V lost 6 bases, J lost 3 bases, and 8 bases stayed unmatched. The CDR3 nucleotides read TGTGCCAGCAGACGGGGAGGGGCTAACTACGAGCAGTACTTC. Its translation: CASRRGGANYEQYF.

This chain connects TRBV5-1 to TRBJ2-1; 9 positions agree with TRBD2. Germline CDR1 SGHRS, CDR2 YFSETQ. The CDR3 totals 13 residues. The V segment lost 5 bases and the J segment 7 bases; nucleotides outside the gene matches: 4. The CDR3 DNA reads TGCGCCAGCAGTCAGGCGGGGGGGAATGAGCAGTTCTTC. Translating it yields CASSQAGGNEQFF.